What follows is one T cell receptor (beta chain) and its context. Its target is unknown. Method: immunoSEQ multiplex PCR; TCRdb's copy keeps in-frame clones and lacks some. This sample carries around 19,000 clones, 74% of them seen once, and the ten largest clones take approximately 0.97%. Naive CD45RA+ and memory CD45RO+ CD4+ or CD8+ T cells were FACS-sorted. This sample was included in a study of regulatory dendritic cells for organ transplantation. Findings and caveats of the study: Regulatory dendritic cells appeared to expand memory CD8+ clones less than mature ones.

Material: memory CD4+ T cells from blood. The subset is: CD45RO+ memory T cells. This receptor was taken from a human donor in good health.

The CDR3 DNA sequence: TGCGCCAGCAGCCCGGCCCCGGGAAGCGCAGATACGCAGTATTTT. The encoded protein is CASSPAPGSADTQYF. The rearrangement links TRBV5-1 to TRBJ2-3; maybe TRBD2 (5 bases). CDR1 and CDR2 from the germline V gene are SGHRS and YFSETQ. The CDR3 sequence is 15 residues long. With 4 bases removed from V and 4 bases from J, the gap between germline ends came to 16 bases.